These 5 T cell receptor beta chains were all obtained from the same sample, sequenced in a study of cytomegalovirus exposure and HLA in healthy donors. A multiplex PCR was run with 60 Vbeta primers and 13 Jbeta primers. Method: immunoSEQ multiplex PCR; TCRdb's copy keeps in-frame clones and lacks some. The sample yields approximately 170,000 clones, roughly 77% seen once. The material sequenced was PBMCs. The source is a man aged 25 to 40 in good health and CMV-seropositive.

V usage is TRBV5-5 and J usage is TRBJ1-5; 8 bases line up with TRBD1. Germline lookup yields CDR1 SGHKS and CDR2 YYEKEE (reference sequence). This CDR3 spans 16 amino acids. The junction had 9 bases not matched to a gene; V was cut back by 4 bases and J by 3 bases. The CDR3 DNA reads TGTGCCAGCAGCCCGGGTCAGGGGGCCCACAATCAGCCCCAGCATTTT. Protein: CASSPGQGAHNQPQHF.

The V and J genes are TRBV7-6 and TRBJ1-6; D gene uncertain. Trimming removed 5 bases at V and 2 bases at J, with 10 bases between. CDR3 size: 15 residues. CDR1 SGHVS and CDR2 FNYEAQ come from the germline V gene. This chain's CDR3 is CASSPSGTYNSPLHF. The CDR3 coding sequence is TGTGCCAGCAGCCCGTCGGGAACCTATAATTCACCCCTCCACTTT.

V and J are TRBV7-2 and TRBJ2-7; D uncertain. Trimming removed 5 bases at V and 0 bases at J, with 17 bases between. The CDR3 consists of 16 residues. Looked up from germline, CDR1 is SGHTA and CDR2 is FQGNSA. CDR3 protein: CASSPAGQLSSYEQYF. The CDR3, as DNA: TGTGCCAGCAGCCCTGCAGGCCAATTAAGCTCCTACGAGCAGTACTTC.

This chain links TRBV11-2 with TRBJ2-1; TRBD2 matches 7 bases. Germline V gene data show CDR1 as SGHAT and CDR2 as FQNNGV. The length of the CDR3 is 16 residues. After removal of 5 bases from V and 0 bases from J, the junction contained 7 bases not matched to a gene. In DNA form, the CDR3 reads TGTGCCAGCAGCGCAGAGGGCGGGAGCTCCTACAATGAGCAGTTCTTC. Protein: CASSAEGGSSYNEQFF.

The V call is TRBV7-8, the J call TRBJ2-3, with D possibly TRBD2 on 6 matching bases. Germline V CDR1 and CDR2: SGHVS, FQNEAQ. This CDR3 spans 12 amino acids. V dropped 7 bases and J dropped 5 bases, with 10 bases sitting between them. In nucleotides, the CDR3 is TGTGCCAGCACCCCGGGACTAGATACGCAGTATTTT. Translation gives CASTPGLDTQYF.